The clone carrying this TCR beta chain was observed at least ten times. Its antigen remains unidentified. The data were obtained in a study of T cells in Graves' hyperthyroidism and ophthalmopathy. V lost 6 bases and J 5 bases, leaving 14 bases between the germline ends. Germline CDR1 and CDR2: MDHEN and SYDVKM. The CDR3 covers 14 residues. There were TCR beta CDR3 regions amplified from RNA transcripts. The HTBI primer set was used in a first-round RT-PCR of the TCR CDR3. TCRdb reprocessed the multiplex PCR reads via MiXCR and lists one record per CDR3 protein. The profile covers about 520,000 distinct CDR3 sequences, with around a quarter appearing a single time and roughly 10% taken by the ten largest. General study points: Ophthalmopathy and stable hyperthyroidism were told apart by a 13 V-J model. Most clonotypes expanded in thyroid above 0.001 were likewise present in blood.

Patients having uncontrolled infection, another autoimmune disease, pregnancy or lactation were not included. The V gene is TRBV28, the J gene TRBJ1-5, with D perhaps TRBD1 (6 bases). The TCR originated in a woman between 25 and 40 years old with Graves' ophthalmopathy. Input material: blood. The CDR3 bases are TGTGCCAGCAGCGCAAAGAGGGGGTATCAGCCCCAGCATTTT. Protein: CASSAKRGYQPQHF.